Each of the 29 T cell receptor beta chains below was sequenced from the same sample in a study of cytomegalovirus exposure and HLA in healthy donors. Sequencing used immunoSEQ multiplex PCR; TCRdb keeps in-frame clones, though not all of them. The sample yields around 350,000 clones, 86% seen once. Sequenced: PBMCs. These receptors were taken from a woman aged 18-29 years in good health and CMV-seronegative.

The V gene is TRBV9, the J gene TRBJ1-2; 10 bases match TRBD1. This CDR3 has 16 residues. The germline gives CDR1 SGDLS, CDR2 YYNGEE. The J segment lost 3 bases and the V segment lost 3 bases, leaving 8 bases of the junction unmatched. The CDR3 reads CASSASRDRGDYGYTF. CDR3 bases: TGTGCCAGCAGCGCGAGCCGGGACAGGGGTGACTATGGCTACACCTTC.

The chain combines TRBV7-9 with TRBJ1-2; 8 nucleotides line up with TRBD1. Germline V lookup: CDR1 SEHNR, CDR2 FQNEAQ (reference sequence). V trimming: 5 bases; J trimming: 8 bases; junction bases outside the gene matches: 13. This CDR3 is built from 15 residues. CDR3 loop: CASSRRGPRLEGYTF. The CDR3 DNA sequence: TGTGCCAGCAGCCGCAGGGGGCCCCGCCTGGAAGGCTACACCTTC.

V usage is TRBV5-1 and J usage is TRBJ1-1, with no clear D. This CDR3 region has 15 residues. V was trimmed by 1 base and J by 3 bases, leaving 13 bases between them. In germline, CDR1 is SGHRS, CDR2 YFSETQ. CDR3 sequence (DNA): TGCGCCAGCAGCTTGAAGGAGCACATGTACACTGAAGCTTTCTTT. Translating it yields CASSLKEHMYTEAFF.

V gene TRBV28 combines with J gene TRBJ2-2, with unresolved D. The V gene lost 8 bases and the J gene lost 2 bases, with 15 bases spanning the gap. Per germline, CDR1 MDHEN and CDR2 SYDVKM. CDR3 length: 15 residues. The CDR3 loop is CASLSRLVNTGELFF. CDR3 DNA: TGTGCCAGCCTCTCGAGGCTAGTAAACACCGGGGAGCTGTTTTTT.

The chain uses TRBV5-7 and TRBJ1-2, with TRBD1 as a possible D gene (5 bases). TRBV5-7 is placed among ORFs of uncertain function. V lost 4 bases, J lost 7 bases, and 14 bases lay in between. The CDR3 runs to 13 residues. CDR3 DNA sequence: TGTGCCAGCAGCCTCGGGACTTGTGTTGGCTACACCTTC. Its protein product is CASSLGTCVGYTF.

The rearrangement uses TRBV5-1 and TRBJ1-2; D might be TRBD1 (5 bases). Germline V lookup: CDR1 SGHRS, CDR2 YFSETQ. Trimming left V 1 base short and J 5 bases short, with 18 bases between. The CDR3 is made up of 16 amino acids. CDR3 residues: CASSLSTGSPVYGYTF. CDR3 DNA sequence: TGCGCCAGCAGCTTGTCTACAGGCTCCCCGGTTTATGGCTACACCTTC.

This clone was seen only a few times. J is TRBJ1-5 and V is TRBV7-8; D is unresolved. Germline V gives CDR1 SGHVS, CDR2 FQNEAQ. This CDR3 spans 13 amino acids. V was cut by 3 bases and J by 7 bases, with 10 bases left in between. The CDR3 DNA is TGTGCCAGCAGCTTGGGTCGGGTGCAGCCCCAGCATTTT. This encodes CASSLGRVQPQHF.

This clone showed up just a few times. The CDR3 is CASSAGVNSPLHF. CDR3 bases: TGTGCCAGCTCGGCGGGGGTTAATTCACCCCTCCACTTT. The V and J genes are TRBV18 and TRBJ1-6; a weak D match, TRBD1 (5 bases). This CDR3 contains 13 residues. Germline CDR1 reads KGHSH; CDR2 reads LQKENI. V lost 6 bases to trimming and J lost 6 bases, with 9 bases between them.

This chain links TRBV4-1 with TRBJ2-1; weak D call: TRBD2 (5 bases). The CDR3 contains 16 residues. Deletions cut 1 base from V and 2 bases from J, with 12 bases between. Germline lookup yields CDR1 MGHRA and CDR2 YSYEKL. The CDR3 bases are TGCGCCAGCAGCCAAGTCGCGGGCCAACCCTACAATGAGCAGTTCTTC. Translation: CASSQVAGQPYNEQFF.

This chain uses TRBV7-9 with TRBJ2-7, with TRBD1 matching over 8 bases. Germline CDR1 and CDR2: SEHNR and FQNEAQ (reference sequence). The ends lost 5 bases at V and 2 bases at J; junction bases unmatched: 5. This CDR3 has 14 amino acids. The CDR3: CASSPRQGTYEQYF. For the CDR3, the DNA is TGTGCCAGCAGCCCTCGACAGGGGACCTACGAGCAGTACTTC.

The rearrangement joins TRBV4-2 to TRBJ2-3, with TRBD1 as a possible D gene (6 bases). Trimming removed 7 bases from V and 1 base from J, with 15 bases in between. The CDR3 is 15 amino acids. Germline V CDR1 and CDR2: LGHNA, YNFKEQ. The CDR3 coding sequence is TGTGCCAGCACCCTTCGAGGGGGTGGCACAGATACGCAGTATTTT. It translates to CASTLRGGGTDTQYF.

CDR3 DNA sequence: TGTGCCAGCAGCTTTGGACTATACCCCCACAATGAGCAGTTCTTC. This codes for CASSFGLYPHNEQFF. The gene calls are TRBV7-9 and TRBJ2-1; D perhaps matches TRBD2 (6 bases). The CDR3 loop spans 15 amino acids. Between the trimmed V and J ends, which lost 3 bases and 5 bases, there was a span of 14 bases. Germline V CDR1 and CDR2: SEHNR, FQNEAQ (reference sequence).

The chain has TRBV4-1 and TRBJ2-5; perhaps TRBD1 as D (6 bases). The V end was cut by 0 bases, the J end by 5 bases, with 19 bases between. Germline V CDR1 and CDR2: MGHRA, YSYEKL. The CDR3 runs to 17 residues. CDR3 DNA: TGCGCCAGCAGCCAAGATCAGCCGTGGGGGCTCGGCGAGACCCAGTACTTC. Its translation: CASSQDQPWGLGETQYF.

The chain is built from TRBV27 and TRBJ2-3, with 9 bases lining up with TRBD2. Per the germline V gene, CDR1 is MNHEY and CDR2 is SMNVEV (reference sequence). This CDR3 has 16 residues. V lost 4 bases to trimming and J lost 4 bases; unmatched junction nucleotides: 9. CDR3 residues: CASSSFVAGVPDTQYF. The CDR3 bases are TGTGCCAGCAGTTCCTTCGTAGCGGGAGTCCCAGATACGCAGTATTTT.

The rearrangement links TRBV29-1 to TRBJ2-1; tentatively, D is TRBD1 (6 bases). Germline V CDR1 and CDR2: SQVTM, ANQGSEA. Trimming left V 4 bases short and J 7 bases short, with 8 bases between. The CDR3 runs 11 residues. CDR3 DNA sequence: TGCAGCGTTGTAGGGGGAAATGAGCAGTTCTTC. Its protein product is CSVVGGNEQFF.

The chain has TRBV28 and TRBJ2-3; 14 positions match TRBD2. The CDR3 loop spans 18 amino acids. With V trimmed by 4 bases and J by 1 base, 7 bases remained unmatched. Germline CDR1 MDHEN, CDR2 SYDVKM. CDR3 in amino acids: CASSSPGLAGDRTDTQYF. The DNA of the CDR3 is TGTGCCAGCAGTTCCCCGGGACTAGCGGGGGATCGCACAGATACGCAGTATTTT.

This clone was detected only a few times. The J gene is TRBJ1-5, the V gene TRBV10-2; the match to TRBD1 covers 7 bases. The ends lost 3 bases at V and 4 bases at J; junction bases unmatched: 6. The CDR3 loop spans 15 amino acids. Germline V CDR1 and CDR2: WSHSY, SAAADI. This CDR3 reads CASSDLTGANQPQHF. DNA for the CDR3: TGCGCCAGCAGTGACCTTACAGGGGCAAATCAGCCCCAGCATTTT.

The J gene is TRBJ2-7, the V gene TRBV4-1; D is uncertain. The CDR3 has 15 amino acids. The germline CDR1 and CDR2 sequences are MGHRA and YSYEKL. V lost 2 bases to trimming and J lost 4 bases, with 15 bases between them. The CDR3 sequence is CASSQNPWAGYEQYF. The CDR3 DNA reads TGCGCCAGCAGCCAAAACCCCTGGGCTGGTTACGAGCAGTACTTC.

The chain carries TRBV5-4 and TRBJ2-7; perhaps TRBD2 as D (5 bases). The CDR3 spans 16 residues. Germline loops: CDR1 SGHNT, CDR2 YYREEE (reference sequence). Trimming took off 0 bases at V and 1 base at J, with 14 bases between the two ends. The CDR3 DNA reads TGTGCCAGCAGCTTGGGTCGGGGATCGCCTTCCTACGAGCAGTACTTC. Residues: CASSLGRGSPSYEQYF.

The chain combines TRBV6-5 with TRBJ1-1; TRBD1 might be the D (5 bases). In germline, CDR1 is MNHEY, CDR2 SVGAGI. The CDR3 loop spans 15 amino acids. V lost 6 bases, J lost 5 bases, and 19 bases lay in between. CDR3 DNA: TGTGCCAGCAGCTGGAGCCGGGACTGGAATACTGAAGCTTTCTTT. It specifies CASSWSRDWNTEAFF.

This chain joins TRBV7-6 and TRBJ1-1; maybe TRBD1 (6 bases). CDR1 SGHVS and CDR2 FNYEAQ come from the germline V gene. This CDR3 is 11 amino acids long. The ends were cut back, 4 bases at V and 6 bases at J, with 6 bases in the middle. The CDR3 spells CASSSGAEAFF. In DNA, the CDR3 is TGTGCCAGCAGCTCAGGGGCTGAAGCTTTCTTT.

The gene calls are TRBV5-1 and TRBJ2-1; D gene uncertain. Germline V lookup: CDR1 SGHRS, CDR2 YFSETQ. There are 13 residues in the CDR3. V was pared by 0 bases and J by 9 bases, with 10 bases between. CDR3 region: CASSLDSLREQFF. The DNA of the CDR3 is TGCGCCAGCAGCTTGGATAGCTTACGTGAGCAGTTCTTC.

This clone was picked up one time. The rearrangement joins TRBV7-2 to TRBJ2-7; D unresolved. The CDR3 runs to 16 residues. V was clipped by 2 bases and J by 6 bases, with 20 bases between them. CDR1 is SGHTA and CDR2 is FQGNSA in the germline V gene. DNA for the CDR3: TGTGCCAGCAGCTTATGGTTCGGGTCTTTTTTCCTCGAGCAGTACTTC. It translates to CASSLWFGSFFLEQYF.

The chain combines TRBV28 with TRBJ2-1; 8 bases fit TRBD1. The CDR3 has 13 residues. J lost 12 bases, V lost 4 bases, and 8 bases had no gene match. The germline V gene encodes CDR1 MDHEN and CDR2 SYDVKM. The CDR3 reads CASSSSRGLPQFF. CDR3 DNA sequence: TGTGCCAGCAGTTCGAGCAGGGGGCTACCGCAGTTCTTC. The variable domain in full, completed from reference TRBV28 and TRBJ2-1, reads DVKVTQSSRYLVKRTGEKVFLECVQDMDHENMFWYRQDPGLGLRLIYFSYDVKMKEKGDIPEGYSVSREKKERFSLILESASTNQTSMYLCASSSSRGLPQFFGPGTRLTVL.

The chain recombines TRBV15 with TRBJ2-6; D ambiguous. Germline V gene data show CDR1 as LNHNV and CDR2 as YYDKDF (reference sequence). V was clipped by 9 bases and J by 0 bases, with 9 bases between them. This CDR3 is built from 14 residues. CDR3 sequence reads: CATATDSGANVLTF. In DNA, the CDR3 is TGTGCCACTGCAACAGACTCTGGGGCCAACGTCCTGACTTTC.

This sequence joins TRBV4-1 and TRBJ1-2; TRBD1 matches at 8 bases. Trimming cost V 0 bases and J 0 bases; bases outside gene matches: 9. The CDR3 has 18 residues. Per germline, CDR1 MGHRA and CDR2 YSYEKL. The CDR3: CASSQDAPRDRTNYGYTF. The CDR3 DNA sequence: TGCGCCAGCAGCCAAGATGCTCCCCGGGACAGGACTAACTATGGCTACACCTTC.

The V and J genes are TRBV5-1 and TRBJ2-7; TRBD1 matches at 8 bases. The CDR3 runs to 16 residues. The germline V gene has CDR1 SGHRS and CDR2 YFSETQ. Losses at the gene ends were 0 bases for V and 2 bases for J; bases not matched to a gene: 7. The CDR3 bases are TGCGCCAGCAGCTTGGGGCCGGGACAGGCGACCTACGAGCAGTACTTC. Translation: CASSLGPGQATYEQYF.

The rearrangement links TRBV5-4 to TRBJ1-1, with D tentatively TRBD1 (6 bases). The V gene's germline CDR1 is SGHNT and CDR2 YYREEE (reference sequence). The CDR3 runs to 11 residues. V was clipped by 0 bases and J by 12 bases, with 9 bases between them. CDR3 sequence (DNA): TGTGCCAGCAGCTTGGGACAGGTCTCTTTCTTT. This translates into CASSLGQVSFF.

This clone was observed a few times. The chain couples TRBV19 to TRBJ2-3; 7 bases line up with TRBD2. The CDR3 is 12 residues long. V was pared by 9 bases and J by 4 bases, with 4 bases of the junction left unmatched. CDR1 is LNHDA and CDR2 is SQIVND in the germline V gene (reference sequence). The CDR3 DNA is TGTGCCAGCGGGGGGATCGCAGATACGCAGTATTTT. Translation gives CASGGIADTQYF. Full variable domain (remainder filled in from reference TRBV19 and TRBJ2-3): DGGITQSPKYLFRKEGQNVTLSCEQNLNHDAMYWYRQDPGQGLRLIYYSQIVNDFQKGDIAEGYSVSREKKESFPLTVTSAQKNPTAFYLCASGGIADTQYFGPGTRLTVL.